The clone carrying this T cell receptor (beta chain) was observed a few times. The antigen remains undetermined. These data belong to a study of post-analysis software for immune sequencing data. Study as a whole: Disease trajectories encompassed relapsing-remitting, secondary progressive and progressive-relapsing multiple sclerosis.

Included in the TCR beta cDNA libraries were unique molecular identifiers. T cells numbering roughly 1 to 10 million yielded cDNA molecules that totaled about 500,000. A single record per CDR3 protein comes from TCRdb applying MiXCR to the PCR reads. This table holds roughly 570,000 distinct CDR3 sequences, approximately 34% found once. The CDR3 has 18 residues. Germline lookup yields CDR1 SGDLS and CDR2 YYNGEE. The V gene lost 0 bases and the J gene lost 5 bases, with 21 bases spanning the gap. Study outcomes and limitations: Significantly lower normalized Chao1 diversity was seen in multiple sclerosis patients than in controls. Clustering by F measure revealed strong co-clustering among samples prepared together in one batch. Patients showed TRBV5-6, TRBV5-1 and TRBV20-1 among four to six TRBV segments more frequent than in controls.

Sequencing used blood. The sequence derives from a girl aged 2 to 17 with multiple sclerosis. The chain links TRBV9 to TRBJ2-1; no reliable D call. The CDR3 DNA follows: TGTGCCAGCAGCGTAGAAAGTTCGCGAGTTCGCGGAGACAATGAGCAGTTCTTC. It is translated as CASSVESSRVRGDNEQFF.